This entry features one T cell receptor (beta chain) sequence. These data are taken from a study of cytomegalovirus exposure and HLA in healthy donors. PCR primers comprised 60 Vbeta and 13 Jbeta primers. In the original analysis: In a later analysis, 75 million to 95 million unique TCR beta chains included roughly 11 million shared by two or more donors. The assay was immunoSEQ multiplex PCR, and TCRdb's table has in-frame clones only and misses some. For V, J and clone size, that table is used; D and trimming come from the DNA. The table lists under 200,000 clones, roughly four fifths of them singletons. V was clipped by 4 bases and J by 1 base; unmatched bases: 7. Looked up from germline, CDR1 is LNHDA and CDR2 is SQIVND (reference sequence). CDR3 size: 16 residues.

Sequencing input: PBMCs. The chain combines TRBV19 with TRBJ2-7, with 10 bases aligning to TRBD2. This clonotype originated in a man between 45 and 60 years old in good health and CMV-seropositive. The CDR3 coding sequence is TGTGCCAGTAGTACCTGGGCTAGCGGGGGTTCCTACGAGCAGTACTTC. Translation gives CASSTWASGGSYEQYF.